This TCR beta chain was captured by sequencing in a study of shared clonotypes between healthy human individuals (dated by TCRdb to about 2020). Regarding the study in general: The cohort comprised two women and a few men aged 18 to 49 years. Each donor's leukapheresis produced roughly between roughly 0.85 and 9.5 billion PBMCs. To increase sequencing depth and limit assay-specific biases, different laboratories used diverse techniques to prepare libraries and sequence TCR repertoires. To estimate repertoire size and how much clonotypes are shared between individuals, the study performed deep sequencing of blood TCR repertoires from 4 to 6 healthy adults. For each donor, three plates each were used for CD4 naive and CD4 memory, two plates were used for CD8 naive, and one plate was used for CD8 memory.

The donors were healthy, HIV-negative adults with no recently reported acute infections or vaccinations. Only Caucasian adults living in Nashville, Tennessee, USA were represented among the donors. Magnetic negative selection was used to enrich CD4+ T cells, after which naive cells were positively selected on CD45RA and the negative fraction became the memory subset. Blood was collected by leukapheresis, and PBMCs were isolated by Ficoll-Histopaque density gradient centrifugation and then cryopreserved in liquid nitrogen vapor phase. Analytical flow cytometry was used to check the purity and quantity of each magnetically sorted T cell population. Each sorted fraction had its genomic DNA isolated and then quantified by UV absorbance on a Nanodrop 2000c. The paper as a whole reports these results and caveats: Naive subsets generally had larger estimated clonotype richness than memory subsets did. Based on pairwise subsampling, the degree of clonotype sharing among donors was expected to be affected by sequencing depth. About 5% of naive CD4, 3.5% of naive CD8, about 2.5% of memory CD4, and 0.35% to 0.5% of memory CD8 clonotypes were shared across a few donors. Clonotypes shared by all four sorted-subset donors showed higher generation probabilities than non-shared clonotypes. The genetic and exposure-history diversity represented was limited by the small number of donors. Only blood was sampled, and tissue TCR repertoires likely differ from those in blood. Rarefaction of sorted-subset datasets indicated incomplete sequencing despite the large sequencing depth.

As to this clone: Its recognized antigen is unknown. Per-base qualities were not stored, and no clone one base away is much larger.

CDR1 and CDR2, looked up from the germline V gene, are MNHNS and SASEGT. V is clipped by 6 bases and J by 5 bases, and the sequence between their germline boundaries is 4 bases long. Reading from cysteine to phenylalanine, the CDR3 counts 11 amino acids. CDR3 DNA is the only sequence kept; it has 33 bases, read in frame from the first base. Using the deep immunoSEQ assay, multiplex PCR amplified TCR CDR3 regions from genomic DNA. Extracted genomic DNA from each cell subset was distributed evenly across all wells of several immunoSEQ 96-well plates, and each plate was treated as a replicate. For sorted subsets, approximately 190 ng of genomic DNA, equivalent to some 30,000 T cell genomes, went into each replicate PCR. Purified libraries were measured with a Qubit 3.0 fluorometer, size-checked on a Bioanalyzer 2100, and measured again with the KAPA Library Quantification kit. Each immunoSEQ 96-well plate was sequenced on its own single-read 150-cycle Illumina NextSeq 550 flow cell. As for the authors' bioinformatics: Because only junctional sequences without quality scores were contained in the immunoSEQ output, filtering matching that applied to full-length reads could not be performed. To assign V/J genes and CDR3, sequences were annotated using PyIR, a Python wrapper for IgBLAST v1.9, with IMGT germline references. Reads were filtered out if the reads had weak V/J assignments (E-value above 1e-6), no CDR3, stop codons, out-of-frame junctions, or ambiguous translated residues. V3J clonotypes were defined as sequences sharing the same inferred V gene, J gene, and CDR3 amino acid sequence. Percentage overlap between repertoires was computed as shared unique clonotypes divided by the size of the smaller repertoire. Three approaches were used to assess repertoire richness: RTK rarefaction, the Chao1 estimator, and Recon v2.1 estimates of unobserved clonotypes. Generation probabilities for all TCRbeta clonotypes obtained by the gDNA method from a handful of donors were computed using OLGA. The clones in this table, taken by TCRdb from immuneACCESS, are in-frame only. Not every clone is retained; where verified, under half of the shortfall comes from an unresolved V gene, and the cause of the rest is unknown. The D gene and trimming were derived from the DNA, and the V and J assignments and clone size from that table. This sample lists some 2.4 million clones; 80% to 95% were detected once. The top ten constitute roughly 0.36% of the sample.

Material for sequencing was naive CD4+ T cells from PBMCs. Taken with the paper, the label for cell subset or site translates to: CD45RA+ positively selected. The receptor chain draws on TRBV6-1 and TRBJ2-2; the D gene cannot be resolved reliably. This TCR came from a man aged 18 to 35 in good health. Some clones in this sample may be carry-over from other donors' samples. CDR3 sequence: CASRRTGELFF. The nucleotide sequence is TGTGCCAGCAGGCGGACCGGGGAGCTGTTTTTT.